This T cell receptor (beta chain) emerged from a study of identical twins (TCRdb year 2016). Background for the entire study: TCR alpha and beta repertoires from monozygotic twins, unrelated adults of various ages and cord blood were deep-sequenced to test whether fetal clonotypes persist. Replicate twin experiments were performed at different times using different library preparation protocols to rule out contamination. What the authors observed across the whole study: The excess sharing between twins in beta out-of-frame sequences was weaker because fewer shared sequences reduced the signal-to-noise ratio. Conclusions relied on cross-sectional statistical analysis, since the same donors could not be followed over many years. Out-of-frame TCR alpha sharing in monozygotic twins was systematically underestimated by recombination models, whereas sharing between unrelated individuals was in agreement with the recombination models. Fewer insertions were carried by abundant cord blood beta clonotypes; a weaker similar trend was observed in young adult naive repertoires, while no such trend was observed in memory repertoires. Compared with coincidental sharing between unrelated individuals, out-of-frame TCR alpha sequences shared between twins showed an excess of sequences with low generation probability. Invariant T cells such as MAIT and iNKT could partly confound zero-insertion analyses, though diverse VJ usage argued against this for most clonotypes.

The CDR3 contains 14 residues, cysteine and phenylalanine counted. The CDR3 DNA has 42 bases and is translated from base 1. Per the germline V gene, MNHEY is the CDR1 and SVGAGI is the CDR2. V lost 0 bases and J lost 7 bases; the stretch between them is 12 bases long. Library preparation used 5' RACE. Sequenced on an Illumina HiSeq 2000. A universal primer binding site was added through template switching, and the final cDNA carried a unique molecular identifier so that TCR cDNA molecules could be counted accurately. Specific primers in the conserved constant-segment region were used to synthesize first-strand cDNA for the TCR alpha and beta chains. Each cDNA library was double barcoded, with a SMART-Mk sample barcode plus Illumina barcodes, to control for contamination. TruSeq adapter sequences and Illumina sample barcodes were added in two successive PCR steps. The TCR alpha and beta cDNA libraries were sequenced on the Illumina HiSeq platform using custom primers. The published analysis was carried out like this. MiGEC was used to process raw reads and extract unique molecular identifiers, and MiXCR was used to find CDR3 positions. Recombination models were inferred per individual with the repgenHMM and IGoR tools using an EM algorithm. The analysis of shared clonotypes was done with the tcR package in R, with sharing normalized by the product of cloneset sizes. Out-of-frame nonproductive sequences were analyzed to study raw recombination free of thymic and clonal selection effects. TCRdb reprocessing: public reads trimmed at Q25 with fastp, clones called with MiXCR, in-frame beta chains kept. Rows with a matching CDR3 protein are joined into one entry that keeps the most common DNA and genes. It is TCRdb's table, rather than the study itself, that gives the V and J calls and clone size. The sample table shows fewer than 250,000 distinct CDR3 sequences, and approximately 6.8% are seen once. The top ten constitute over 5% of the sample.

Every donor in the study was a healthy Caucasian. The twin cohort comprised three pairs of female monozygotic twins, all aged roughly 18 to 30 years. Positive isolation kits from Invitrogen were used to isolate CD4+ and CD8+ T cell populations. This clonotype came up many times. The antigen it recognizes is unknown. Nothing much larger sits one base from this clone, and base qualities are not available. These data were also reused for a study on yellow fever vaccine responses in identical twins. That second publication adds: According to the authors, in identical twins the way T cells responded to vaccination appeared partly convergent and partly personalized. In identical twins, the study followed T cell clones that responded to the vaccine with precision.

The rearrangement combines TRBV6-5 with TRBJ1-1, with TRBD1 perhaps the D gene, on 5 matching bases. This receptor was taken from a woman between 18 and 29 years old in good health. Sequencing was carried out using CD8+ T cells sorted from blood. The sequenced DNA is TGTGCCAGCAGTTACTCGTCCCCAGGGCTTGAAGCTTTCTTT. Translated, this is CASSYSSPGLEAFF.